Given below is one TCR beta chain in context. Antigen specificity is unknown. This sample is drawn from a study of monozygotic twins with inflammatory bowel disease. Study-level points and caveats: It was in IBD patients that TCRbeta diversity (inverse Simpson) was lower than in healthy co-twins.

This CDR3 contains 17 residues. In germline, CDR1 is LGHDT, CDR2 YNNKEL (reference sequence). TCRdb reprocessed the 5' RACE reads and stores each CDR3 protein as one record, lacking DNA. The sample holds a few hundred thousand distinct CDR3 sequences. With no T cell sorting beforehand, total RNA was isolated from whole blood. The sequencing sample was made of blood. This TCR came from a human donor with ulcerative colitis or Crohn's disease, or a healthy co-twin of an affected twin (not recorded which). V gene TRBV3-1 combines with J gene TRBJ1-1; TCRdb calls TRBD1, which cannot be checked without DNA. This CDR3 is CASSPEAGGGRGTEAFF.